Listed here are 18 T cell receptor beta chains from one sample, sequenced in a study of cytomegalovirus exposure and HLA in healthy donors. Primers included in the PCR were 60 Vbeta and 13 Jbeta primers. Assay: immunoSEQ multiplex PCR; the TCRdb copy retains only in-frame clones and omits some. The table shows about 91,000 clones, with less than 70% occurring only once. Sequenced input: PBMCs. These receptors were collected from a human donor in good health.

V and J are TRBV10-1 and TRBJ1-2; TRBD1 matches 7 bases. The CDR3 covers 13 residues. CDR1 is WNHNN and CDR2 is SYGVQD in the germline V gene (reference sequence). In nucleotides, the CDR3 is TGCGTCACGTGGTCAGGGGGTGTCTATGGCTACACCTTC. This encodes CVTWSGGVYGYTF.

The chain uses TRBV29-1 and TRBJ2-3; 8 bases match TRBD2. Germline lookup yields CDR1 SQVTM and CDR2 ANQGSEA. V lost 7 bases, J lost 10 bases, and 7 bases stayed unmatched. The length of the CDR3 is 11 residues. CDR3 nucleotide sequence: TGCAGCGGAACCGGGGGGGCTTCGCAGTATTTT. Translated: CSGTGGASQYF.

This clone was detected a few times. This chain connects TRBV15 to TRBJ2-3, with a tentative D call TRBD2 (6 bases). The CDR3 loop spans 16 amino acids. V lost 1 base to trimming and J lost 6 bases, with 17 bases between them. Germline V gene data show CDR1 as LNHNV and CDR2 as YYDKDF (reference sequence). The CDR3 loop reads CATSRVLAENGDTQYF. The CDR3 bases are TGTGCCACCAGCAGAGTCTTAGCGGAAAACGGGGATACGCAGTATTTT.

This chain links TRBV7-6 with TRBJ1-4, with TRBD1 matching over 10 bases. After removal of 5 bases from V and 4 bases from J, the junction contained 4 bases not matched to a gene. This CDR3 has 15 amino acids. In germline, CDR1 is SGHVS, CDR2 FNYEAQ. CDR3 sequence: CASSGWDRGNEKLFF. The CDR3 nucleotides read TGTGCCAGCAGCGGATGGGACAGGGGTAATGAAAAACTGTTTTTT. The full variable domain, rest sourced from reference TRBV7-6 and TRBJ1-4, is GAGVSQSPRYKVTKRGQDVALRCDPISGHVSLYWYRQALGQGPEFLTYFNYEAQQDKSGLPNDRFSAERPEGSISTLTIQRTEQRDSAMYRCASSGWDRGNEKLFFGSGTQLSVL.

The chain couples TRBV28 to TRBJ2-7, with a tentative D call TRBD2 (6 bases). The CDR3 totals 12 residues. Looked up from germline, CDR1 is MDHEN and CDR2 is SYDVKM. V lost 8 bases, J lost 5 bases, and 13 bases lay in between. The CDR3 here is CASVGGSHEQYF. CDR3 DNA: TGTGCCAGCGTGGGGGGATCTCACGAGCAGTACTTC.

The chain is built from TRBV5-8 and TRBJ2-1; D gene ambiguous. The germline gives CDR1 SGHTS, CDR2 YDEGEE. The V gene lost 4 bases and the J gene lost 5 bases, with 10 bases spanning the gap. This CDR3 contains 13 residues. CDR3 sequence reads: CASSPRLNNEQFF. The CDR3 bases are TGTGCCAGCAGCCCCAGACTGAACAATGAGCAGTTCTTC.

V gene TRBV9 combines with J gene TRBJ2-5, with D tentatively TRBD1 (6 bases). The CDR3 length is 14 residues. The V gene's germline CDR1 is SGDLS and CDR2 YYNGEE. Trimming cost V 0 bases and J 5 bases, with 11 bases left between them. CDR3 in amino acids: CASSVAQGRETQYF. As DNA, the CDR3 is TGTGCCAGCAGCGTAGCTCAGGGGCGGGAGACCCAGTACTTC.

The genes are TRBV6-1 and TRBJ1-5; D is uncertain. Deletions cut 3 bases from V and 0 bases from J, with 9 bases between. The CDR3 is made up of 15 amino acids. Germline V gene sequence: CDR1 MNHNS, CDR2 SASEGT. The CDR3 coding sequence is TGTGCCAGCAGTGAGGCAGCTAGTAGCAATCAGCCCCAGCATTTT. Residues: CASSEAASSNQPQHF.

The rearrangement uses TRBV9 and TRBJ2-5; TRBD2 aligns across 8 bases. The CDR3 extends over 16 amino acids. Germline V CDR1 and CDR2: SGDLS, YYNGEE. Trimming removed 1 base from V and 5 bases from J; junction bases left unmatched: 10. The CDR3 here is CASSVSFAGGEETQYF. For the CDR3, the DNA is TGTGCCAGCAGCGTATCTTTTGCGGGGGGCGAGGAGACCCAGTACTTC.

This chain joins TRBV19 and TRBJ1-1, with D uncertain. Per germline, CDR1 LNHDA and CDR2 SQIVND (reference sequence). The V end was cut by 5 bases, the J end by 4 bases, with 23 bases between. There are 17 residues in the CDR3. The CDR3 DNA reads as TGTGCCAGTAGTCCCGCGGGTCGGTACATGATCTCCACTGAAGCTTTCTTT. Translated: CASSPAGRYMISTEAFF.

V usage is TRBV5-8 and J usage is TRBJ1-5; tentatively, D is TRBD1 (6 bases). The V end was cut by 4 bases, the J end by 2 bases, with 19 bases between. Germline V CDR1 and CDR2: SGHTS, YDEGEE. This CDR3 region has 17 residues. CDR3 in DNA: TGTGCCAGCAGCATACAGGGTGATTACGCCGGCAATCAGCCCCAGCATTTT. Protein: CASSIQGDYAGNQPQHF.

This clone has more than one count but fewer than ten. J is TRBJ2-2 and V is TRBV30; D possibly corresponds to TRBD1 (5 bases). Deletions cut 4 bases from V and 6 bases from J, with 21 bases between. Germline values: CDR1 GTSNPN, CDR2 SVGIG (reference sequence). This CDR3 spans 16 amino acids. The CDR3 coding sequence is TGTGCCTGGACTCCCCCAGGGTGGGTCTCGCCCGGGGAGCTGTTTTTT. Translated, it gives CAWTPPGWVSPGELFF.

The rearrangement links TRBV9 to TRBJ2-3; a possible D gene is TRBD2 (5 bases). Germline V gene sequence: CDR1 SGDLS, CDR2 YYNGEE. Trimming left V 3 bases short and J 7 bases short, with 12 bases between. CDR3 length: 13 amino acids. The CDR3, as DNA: TGTGCCAGCAGCGCGGACCCGGGGAATACGCAGTATTTT. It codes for CASSADPGNTQYF.

CDR3 protein: CASSPTSGGSYNEQFF. CDR3 sequence (DNA): TGTGCCAGCAGCCCGACTAGCGGGGGTTCCTACAATGAGCAGTTCTTC. The chain recombines TRBV9 with TRBJ2-1; 12 bases line up with TRBD2. J gave up 1 base and V 4 bases, and 3 bases lay outside the gene matches. The CDR3 consists of 16 residues. CDR1 is SGDLS, CDR2 YYNGEE, per germline. The whole variable domain, remainder taken from reference TRBV9 and TRBJ2-1, is DSGVTQTPKHLITATGQRVTLRCSPRSGDLSVYWYQQSLDQGLQFLIQYYNGEERAKGNILERFSAQQFPDLHSELNLSSLELGDSALYFCASSPTSGGSYNEQFFGPGTRLTVL.

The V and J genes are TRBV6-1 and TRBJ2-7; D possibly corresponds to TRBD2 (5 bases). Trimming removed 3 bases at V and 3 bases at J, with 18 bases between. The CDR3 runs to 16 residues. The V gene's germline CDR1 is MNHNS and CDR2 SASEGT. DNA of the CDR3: TGTGCCAGCAGTGACTATTCACTAGGGCAGTTCTACGAGCAGTACTTC. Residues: CASSDYSLGQFYEQYF.

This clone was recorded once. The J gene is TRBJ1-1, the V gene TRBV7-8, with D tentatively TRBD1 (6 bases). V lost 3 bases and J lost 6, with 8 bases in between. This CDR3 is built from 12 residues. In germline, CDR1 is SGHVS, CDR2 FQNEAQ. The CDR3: CASSFSGAEAFF. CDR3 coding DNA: TGTGCCAGCAGCTTTTCAGGGGCTGAAGCTTTCTTT.

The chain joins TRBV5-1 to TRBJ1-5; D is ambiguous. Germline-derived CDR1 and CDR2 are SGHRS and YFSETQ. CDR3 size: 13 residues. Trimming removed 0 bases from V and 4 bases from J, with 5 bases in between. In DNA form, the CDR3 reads TGCGCCAGCAGCTTGGACGCGAATCAGCCCCAGCATTTT. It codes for CASSLDANQPQHF.

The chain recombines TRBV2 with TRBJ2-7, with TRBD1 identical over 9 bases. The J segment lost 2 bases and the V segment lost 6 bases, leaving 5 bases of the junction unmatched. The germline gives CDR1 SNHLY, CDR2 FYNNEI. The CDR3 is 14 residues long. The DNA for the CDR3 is TGTGCCAGCAGCCCGGGACAGGGTGCCTACGAGCAGTACTTC. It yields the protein CASSPGQGAYEQYF.